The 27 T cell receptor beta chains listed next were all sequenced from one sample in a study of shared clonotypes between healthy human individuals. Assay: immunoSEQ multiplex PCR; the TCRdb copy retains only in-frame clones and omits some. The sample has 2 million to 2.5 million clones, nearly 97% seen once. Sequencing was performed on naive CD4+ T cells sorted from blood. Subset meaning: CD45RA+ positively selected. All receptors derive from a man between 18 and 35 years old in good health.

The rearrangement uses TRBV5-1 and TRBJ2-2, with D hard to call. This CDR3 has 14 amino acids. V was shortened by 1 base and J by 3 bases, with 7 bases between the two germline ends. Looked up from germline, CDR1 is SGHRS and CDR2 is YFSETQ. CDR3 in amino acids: CASSLIDHTGELFF. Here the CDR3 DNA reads TGCGCCAGCAGCTTGATAGATCACACCGGGGAGCTGTTTTTT.

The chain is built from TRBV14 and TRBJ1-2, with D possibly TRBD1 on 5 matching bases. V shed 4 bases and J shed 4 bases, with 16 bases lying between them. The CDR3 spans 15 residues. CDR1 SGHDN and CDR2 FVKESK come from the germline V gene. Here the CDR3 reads CASSPPGRGAYGYTF. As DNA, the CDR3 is TGTGCCAGCAGCCCCCCTGGGAGGGGAGCCTATGGCTACACCTTC.

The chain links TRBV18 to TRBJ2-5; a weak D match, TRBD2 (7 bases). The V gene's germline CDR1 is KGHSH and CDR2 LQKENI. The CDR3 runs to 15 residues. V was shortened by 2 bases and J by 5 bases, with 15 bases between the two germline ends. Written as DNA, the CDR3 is TGTGCCAGCTCACCAGGATGGGGGCGGGAGGAGACCCAGTACTTC. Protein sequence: CASSPGWGREETQYF.

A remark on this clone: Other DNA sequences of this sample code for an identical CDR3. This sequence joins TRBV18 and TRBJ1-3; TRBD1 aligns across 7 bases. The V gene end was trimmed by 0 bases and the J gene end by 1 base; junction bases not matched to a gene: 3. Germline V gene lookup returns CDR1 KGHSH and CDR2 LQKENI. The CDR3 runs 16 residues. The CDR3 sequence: CASSPPGRGSGNTIYF. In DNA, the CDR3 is TGTGCCAGCTCACCACCGGGCAGGGGGTCTGGAAACACCATATATTTT.

The CDR3 loop is CASSLGGAMNTEAFF. As DNA, the CDR3 is TGTGCCAGCAGTTTAGGGGGGGCCATGAACACTGAAGCTTTCTTT. The chain is built from TRBV6-6 and TRBJ1-1; D might be TRBD1 (6 bases). The CDR3 has 15 residues. Deletions cut 4 bases from V and 0 bases from J, with 12 bases between. The germline V gene has CDR1 MNHNY and CDR2 SVGAGI (reference sequence).

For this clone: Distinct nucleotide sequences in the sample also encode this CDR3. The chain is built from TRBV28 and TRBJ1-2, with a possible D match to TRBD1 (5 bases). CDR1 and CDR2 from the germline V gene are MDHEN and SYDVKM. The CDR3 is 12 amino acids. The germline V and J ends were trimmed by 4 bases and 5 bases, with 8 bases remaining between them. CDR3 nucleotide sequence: TGTGCCAGCAGTTCGGGGACTTATGGCTACACCTTC. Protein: CASSSGTYGYTF.

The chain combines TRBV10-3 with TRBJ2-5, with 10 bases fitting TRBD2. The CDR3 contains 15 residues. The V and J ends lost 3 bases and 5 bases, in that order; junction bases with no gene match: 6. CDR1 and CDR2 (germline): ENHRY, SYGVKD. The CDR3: CAISDGTSVGETQYF. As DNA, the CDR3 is TGTGCCATCAGTGACGGGACTAGCGTTGGGGAGACCCAGTACTTC.

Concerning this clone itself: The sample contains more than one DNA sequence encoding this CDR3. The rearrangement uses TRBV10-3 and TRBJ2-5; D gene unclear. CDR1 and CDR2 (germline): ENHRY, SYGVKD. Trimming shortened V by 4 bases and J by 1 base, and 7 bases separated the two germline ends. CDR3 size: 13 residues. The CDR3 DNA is TGTGCCATCAGTGGGGGTTTCCAAGAGACCCAGTACTTC. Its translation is CAISGGFQETQYF.

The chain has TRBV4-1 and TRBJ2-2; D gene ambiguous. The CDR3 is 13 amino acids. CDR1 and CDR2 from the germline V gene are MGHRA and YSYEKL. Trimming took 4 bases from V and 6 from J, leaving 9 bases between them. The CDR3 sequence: CASSPAAAGELFF. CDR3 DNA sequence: TGCGCCAGCAGCCCCGCGGCTGCCGGGGAGCTGTTTTTT.

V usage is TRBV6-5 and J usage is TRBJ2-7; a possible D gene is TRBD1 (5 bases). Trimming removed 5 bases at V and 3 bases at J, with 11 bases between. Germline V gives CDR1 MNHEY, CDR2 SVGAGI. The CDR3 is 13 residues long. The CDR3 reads CASSTWQGYEQYF. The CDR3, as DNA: TGTGCCAGCAGTACCTGGCAGGGCTACGAGCAGTACTTC.

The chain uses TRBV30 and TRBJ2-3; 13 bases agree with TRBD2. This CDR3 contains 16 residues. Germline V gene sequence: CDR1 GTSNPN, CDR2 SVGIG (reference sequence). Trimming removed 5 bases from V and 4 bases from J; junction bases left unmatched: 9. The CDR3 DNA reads TGTGCCTGGGGTCCCGGGACTAGCGGGACCTCAGATACGCAGTATTTT. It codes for CAWGPGTSGTSDTQYF.

The CDR3 coding sequence is TGTGCCAGTACTCTGGACGGTTACGATGGCTACACCTTC. It yields the protein CASTLDGYDGYTF. The V and J genes are TRBV19 and TRBJ1-2; no definite D call. CDR3 size: 13 residues. V lost 7 bases to trimming and J lost 6 bases, with 15 bases between them. The germline gives CDR1 LNHDA, CDR2 SQIVND (reference sequence).

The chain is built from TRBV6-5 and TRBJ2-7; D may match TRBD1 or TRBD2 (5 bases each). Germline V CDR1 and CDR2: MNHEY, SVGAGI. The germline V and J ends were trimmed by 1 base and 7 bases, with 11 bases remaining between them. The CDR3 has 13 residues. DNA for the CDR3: TGTGCCAGCAGTTACTGGCTATGGGGGGAGCAGTACTTC. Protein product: CASSYWLWGEQYF.

The CDR3 region is CASSSSSGGYNSPLHF. For the CDR3, the DNA is TGTGCCAGCAGCTCATCCTCCGGGGGCTATAATTCACCCCTCCACTTT. V gene TRBV7-8 combines with J gene TRBJ1-6, with D perhaps TRBD1 (5 bases). The CDR3 is 16 residues long. Germline lookup yields CDR1 SGHVS and CDR2 FQNEAQ. Trimming left V 4 bases short and J 3 bases short, with 13 bases between.

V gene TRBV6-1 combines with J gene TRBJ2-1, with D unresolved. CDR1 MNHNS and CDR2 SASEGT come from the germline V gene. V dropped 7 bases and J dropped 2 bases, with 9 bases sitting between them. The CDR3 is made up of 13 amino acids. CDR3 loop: CASKYGAYNEQFF. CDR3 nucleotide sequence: TGTGCCAGCAAATACGGAGCCTACAATGAGCAGTTCTTC.

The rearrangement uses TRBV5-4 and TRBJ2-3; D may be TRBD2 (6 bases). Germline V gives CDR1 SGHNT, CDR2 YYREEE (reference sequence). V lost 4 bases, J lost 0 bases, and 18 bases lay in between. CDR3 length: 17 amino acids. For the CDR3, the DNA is TGTGCCAGCAGCCCAAAGCTGGGGGGACTTAGCACAGATACGCAGTATTTT. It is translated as CASSPKLGGLSTDTQYF.

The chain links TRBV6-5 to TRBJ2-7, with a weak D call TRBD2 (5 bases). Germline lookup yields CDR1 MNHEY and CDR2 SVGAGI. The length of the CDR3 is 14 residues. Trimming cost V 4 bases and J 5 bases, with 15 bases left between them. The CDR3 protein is CASSSPEGADEQYF. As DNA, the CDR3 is TGTGCCAGCAGTTCCCCCGAGGGAGCGGACGAGCAGTACTTC.

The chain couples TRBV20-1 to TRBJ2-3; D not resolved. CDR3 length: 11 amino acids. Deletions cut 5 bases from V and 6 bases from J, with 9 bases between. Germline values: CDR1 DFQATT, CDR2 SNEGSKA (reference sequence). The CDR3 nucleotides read TGCAGTGCTTCAGTAACGGATACGCAGTATTTT. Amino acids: CSASVTDTQYF.

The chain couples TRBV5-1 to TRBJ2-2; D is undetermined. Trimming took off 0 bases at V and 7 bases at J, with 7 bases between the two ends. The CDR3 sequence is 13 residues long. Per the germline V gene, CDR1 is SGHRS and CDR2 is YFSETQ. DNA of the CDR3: TGCGCCAGCAGCTTGGCGGAGATCGGGGAGCTGTTTTTT. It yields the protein CASSLAEIGELFF.

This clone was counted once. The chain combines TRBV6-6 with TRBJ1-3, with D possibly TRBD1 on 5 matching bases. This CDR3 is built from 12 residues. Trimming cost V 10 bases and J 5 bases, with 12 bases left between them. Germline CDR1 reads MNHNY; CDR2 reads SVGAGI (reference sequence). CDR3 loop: CATRDARNTIYF. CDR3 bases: TGTGCCACCCGGGACGCTCGAAACACCATATATTTT.

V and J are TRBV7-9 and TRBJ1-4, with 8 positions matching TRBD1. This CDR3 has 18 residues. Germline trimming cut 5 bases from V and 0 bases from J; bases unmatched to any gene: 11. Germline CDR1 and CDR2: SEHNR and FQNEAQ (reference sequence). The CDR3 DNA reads TGTGCCAGCAGCCCAGTACGGACGACAGGGGCAACTAATGAAAAACTGTTTTTT. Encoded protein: CASSPVRTTGATNEKLFF.

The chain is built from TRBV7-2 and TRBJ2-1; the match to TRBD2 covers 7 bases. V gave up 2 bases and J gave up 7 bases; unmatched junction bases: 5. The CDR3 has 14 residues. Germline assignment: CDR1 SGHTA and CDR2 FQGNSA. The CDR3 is CASSLLAVGNEQFF. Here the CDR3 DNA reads TGTGCCAGCAGCTTACTAGCGGTTGGGAATGAGCAGTTCTTC.

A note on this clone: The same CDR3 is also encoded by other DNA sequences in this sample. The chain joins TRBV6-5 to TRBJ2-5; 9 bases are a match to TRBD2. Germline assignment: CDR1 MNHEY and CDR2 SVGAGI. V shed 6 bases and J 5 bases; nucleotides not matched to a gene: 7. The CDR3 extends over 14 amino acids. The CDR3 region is CASRPGLASETQYF. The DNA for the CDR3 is TGTGCCAGCAGGCCCGGACTAGCGAGTGAGACCCAGTACTTC.

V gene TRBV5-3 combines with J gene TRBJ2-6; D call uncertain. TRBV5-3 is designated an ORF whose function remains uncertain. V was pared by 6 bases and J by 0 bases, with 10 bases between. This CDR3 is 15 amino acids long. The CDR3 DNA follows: TGTGCCAGAACCCTGGAAATCTCTGGGGCCAACGTCCTGACTTTC. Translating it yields CARTLEISGANVLTF.

The CDR3 reads CASSRGDNQPQHF. The CDR3 region has the DNA TGTGCCAGCAGCCGTGGGGACAATCAGCCCCAGCATTTT. This rearrangement joins TRBV7-9 to TRBJ1-5; D is uncertain. V lost 5 bases and J lost 3, with 8 bases in between. Germline assignment: CDR1 SEHNR and CDR2 FQNEAQ (reference sequence). There are 13 residues in the CDR3. Based on the CDR3 plus reference TRBV7-9 and TRBJ1-5, the full variable domain is DTGVSQNPRHKITKRGQNVTFRCDPISEHNRLYWYRQTLGQGPEFLTYFQNEAQLEKSRLLSDRFSAERPKGSFSTLEIQRTEQGDSAMYLCASSRGDNQPQHFGDGTRLSIL.

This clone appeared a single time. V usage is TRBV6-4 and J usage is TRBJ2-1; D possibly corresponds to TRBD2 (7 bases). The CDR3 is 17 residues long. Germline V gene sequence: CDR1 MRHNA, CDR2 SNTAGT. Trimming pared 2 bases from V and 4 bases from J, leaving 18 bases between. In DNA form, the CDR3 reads TGTGCCAGCAGTGACGTTTTGGCGGGGGCGAGTTACAATGAGCAGTTCTTC. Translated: CASSDVLAGASYNEQFF.

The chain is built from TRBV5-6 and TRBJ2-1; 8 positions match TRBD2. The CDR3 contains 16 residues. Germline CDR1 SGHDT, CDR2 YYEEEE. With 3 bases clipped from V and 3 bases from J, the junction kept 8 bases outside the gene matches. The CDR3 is CASSSTERGFYNEQFF. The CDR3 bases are TGTGCCAGCAGCTCCACGGAGCGGGGGTTCTACAATGAGCAGTTCTTC. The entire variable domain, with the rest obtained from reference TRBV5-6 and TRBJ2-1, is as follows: DAGVTQSPTHLIKTRGQQVTLRCSPKSGHDTVSWYQQALGQGPQFIFQYYEEEERQRGNFPDRFSGHQFPNYSSELNVNALLLGDSALYLCASSSTERGFYNEQFFGPGTRLTVL.